This T cell receptor (beta chain) derives from a study of T-cell memory formation after mild COVID-19. A single record per CDR3 protein comes from TCRdb applying MiXCR to the 5' RACE reads. The sample carries about 190,000 distinct CDR3 sequences, around 25% recorded once. CDR1 SGHVS and CDR2 FQNEAQ come from the germline V gene. V was pared by 0 bases and J by 3 bases, with 4 bases of the junction left unmatched. This CDR3 has 17 amino acids. The chain links TRBV7-8 to TRBJ1-6, with TRBD1 identical over 8 bases. The TCR comes from an adult woman who had mild COVID-19 (a few samples of this study predate the infection). Cell type and time point are not known. The sequenced material came from PBMCs or a T cell subset sorted from them (not recorded which). CDR3 nucleotide sequence: TGTGCCAGCAGCTTAGCGCGCAGGGGGCTCTATAATTCACCCCTCCACTTT. Amino acids: CASSLARRGLYNSPLHF. Full variable domain (outside the CDR3, taken from reference TRBV7-8 and TRBJ1-6): GAGVSQSPRYKVAKRGQDVALRCDPISGHVSLFWYQQALGQGPEFLTYFQNEAQLDKSGLPSDRFFAERPEGSVSTLKIQRTQQEDSAVYLCASSLARRGLYNSPLHFGNGTRLTVT.